What follows are 8 T cell receptor beta chains derived from one specimen sequenced in a study of cytomegalovirus exposure and HLA in healthy donors. The primer mix had 60 Vbeta and 13 Jbeta primers. Using immunoSEQ multiplex PCR, the repertoire was profiled, and TCRdb retains in-frame clones only, with some absent. The sample consists of 300,000 or so clones, approximately 84% of them appearing once. Material for sequencing was PBMCs. These TCRs come from a woman aged 40 to 50 in good health and CMV-seropositive.

On this clone itself: Other nucleotide sequences from this sample produce the same CDR3. The gene calls are TRBV6-1 and TRBJ2-2, with D perhaps TRBD2 (5 bases). Trimming took 6 bases from V and 5 from J, leaving 16 bases between them. Germline values: CDR1 MNHNS, CDR2 SASEGT. The CDR3 covers 15 residues. Here the CDR3 reads CASRPGLAQTGELFF. CDR3 bases: TGTGCCAGCAGGCCGGGATTAGCGCAAACCGGGGAGCTGTTTTTT.

The chain uses TRBV14 and TRBJ2-2; 12 bases match TRBD2. Germline V lookup: CDR1 SGHDN, CDR2 FVKESK. The CDR3 is made up of 16 amino acids. J lost 6 bases, V lost 4 bases, and 6 bases had no gene match. The CDR3 DNA reads TGTGCCAGCAGCCGAACTAGCGGGAGGTTCTCCGGGGAGCTGTTTTTT. It translates to CASSRTSGRFSGELFF.

V gene TRBV5-1 combines with J gene TRBJ2-3; 11 bases match TRBD2. Germline CDR1 SGHRS, CDR2 YFSETQ. The V segment lost 6 bases and the J segment 2 bases; nucleotides outside the gene matches: 8. This CDR3 has 16 residues. The CDR3 nucleotides are TGCGCCAGCACAAATAGCGGGAGGGCCTACACAGATACGCAGTATTTT. This translates into CASTNSGRAYTDTQYF.

The rearrangement links TRBV19 to TRBJ2-7; 9 nucleotides align to TRBD1. Germline CDR1 is LNHDA and CDR2 is SQIVND (reference sequence). The V segment lost 8 bases and the J segment 2 bases; nucleotides outside the gene matches: 4. This CDR3 region has 13 residues. The CDR3 DNA reads TGTGCCAGTGGAAGGACAGGGGCCTACGAGCAGTACTTC. As protein: CASGRTGAYEQYF.

V gene TRBV28 combines with J gene TRBJ1-2; 10 positions agree with TRBD1. This CDR3 is 17 amino acids long. V lost 5 bases and J lost 8; bases outside the gene matches: 17. The germline CDR1 and CDR2 sequences are MDHEN and SYDVKM. CDR3 residues: CASSIPPGQGPGGGYTF. The CDR3 nucleotides are TGTGCCAGCAGTATCCCCCCGGGACAGGGGCCGGGAGGGGGCTACACCTTC.

This rearrangement joins TRBV7-8 to TRBJ1-1; D is possibly TRBD1 (5 bases). The V gene's germline CDR1 is SGHVS and CDR2 FQNEAQ. The CDR3 consists of 14 residues. V was clipped by 2 bases and J by 5 bases, with 12 bases between them. In DNA form, the CDR3 reads TGTGCCAGCAGCTTACAGGGCAGCCCAACTGAAGCTTTCTTT. This codes for CASSLQGSPTEAFF.

This chain links TRBV9 with TRBJ2-1; D may be TRBD1 (6 bases). Germline V CDR1 and CDR2: SGDLS, YYNGEE. The length of the CDR3 is 12 residues. V was shortened by 4 bases and J by 9 bases, with 11 bases between the two germline ends. For the CDR3, the DNA is TGTGCCAGCAGCTCGGTCAGGGGTGAGCAGTTCTTC. It encodes CASSSVRGEQFF.

The V and J genes are TRBV7-9 and TRBJ2-2; 12 positions agree with TRBD2. The CDR3 runs to 17 residues. Trimming took 10 bases from V and 6 from J; bases not matched to a gene: 15. Per the germline V gene, CDR1 is SEHNR and CDR2 is FQNEAQ (reference sequence). The CDR3 DNA reads TGTGCCACCCGGCCTTATCTGACTAGCGGGAGTCCCGGGGAGCTGTTTTTT. Amino acid sequence: CATRPYLTSGSPGELFF.